This T cell receptor (beta chain) stems from a study of OX40 agonist ivuxolimab in advanced cancers. In terms of the full investigation: The costimulatory receptor OX40 (CD134) was targeted by ivuxolimab, a fully human IgG2 agonistic monoclonal antibody. A male proportion of nearly 85% and a mean age of approximately 60 years, ranging from about 20 to 80, were recorded for the dose-escalation cohort. Intravenous ivuxolimab was administered to patients every 2 weeks at six dose levels: 0.01, 0.1, 0.3, 1.5, 3 and 10 mg/kg. The point of sequencing TCRbeta in the periphery was to test whether ivuxolimab changed TCR sequence diversity and drove clonal T-cell expansion. The monotherapy dose-escalation portion (N ≈ 50 patients) of the phase I ivuxolimab trial is reported in the paper. Prior anti-PD-1, anti-PD-L1 or anti-CTLA-4 therapy was permitted, and 40% of dose-escalation patients had received checkpoint inhibitors. Partial responses occurred in three dose-escalation patients: two with cutaneous melanoma and one with hepatocellular carcinoma. Of the approximately 50 dose-escalation patients, hepatocellular carcinoma was present in approximately 20, melanoma in some 15, renal cell carcinoma in 9 and head and neck cancer in 9.

The paper's findings and limits, for the study overall: The antigen specificity of the clonally expanded peripheral T cells was not determined. Low levels of normalized T-cell clonal expansion were also seen in some nonresponding patients. After ivuxolimab, more expanded clones were found on average in CD8+ T cells than in CD4+ T cells. In the 0.1-3.0 mg/kg groups, partial responders were among the patients with the lowest normalized peripheral clonal expansion, particularly in CD8+ T cells. At doses from 0.1 to 3.0 mg/kg, clonal expansion was seen in both CD4+ and CD8+ blood T cells between baseline and week 6.

Genomic DNA was isolated from the sorted cells so that the TCRbeta CDR3 region could be sequenced. The immunoSEQ Assay was used to sequence the TCRbeta CDR3 regions. TCRdb holds this immuneACCESS table with in-frame rearrangements only. Some clones are missing; in checked studies, unresolved V genes explain under half, and the rest has no known cause. Recorded for this sample are over 30,000 clones; 81% of them occurred a single time. Of the sample, about 24% is held by the ten largest clones. The trial excluded patients who had a history of autoimmune disease or who were on systemic immunosuppression. Peripheral blood for TCR sequencing was collected from all dose cohorts at baseline, on cycle 4 day 1, and on cycle 7 day 1. The samples were drawn from a first-in-human, open-label, multicenter phase I dose-escalation trial of ivuxolimab. Adults with locally advanced or metastatic melanoma, renal cell, hepatocellular, or head and neck squamous cell carcinoma were enrolled in the trial. Before TCR sequencing, CD4+ T cells and CD8+ T cells from peripheral blood were sorted into separate populations.

From its cysteine to its phenylalanine, the CDR3 spans 12 amino acids. The only DNA kept is the CDR3, 36 bases in frame from the first base. V loses 5 bases, J loses 7 bases, and the germline ends lie 8 bases apart. From the germline V gene, CDR1 is MDHEN and CDR2 is SYDVKM. On this clone itself: What antigen it recognizes has not been identified. No clone much larger than this one lies a single base away; base qualities are absent.

The sequence joins TRBV28 to TRBJ1-4; no D gene can be assigned with confidence. The specimen comprised CD4+ or CD8+ T cells sorted from blood, sampled in a trial of the OX40 agonist ivuxolimab. The receptor's source is an adult with an advanced solid tumor such as melanoma, head and neck, liver or kidney cancer. The bases are TGTGCCAGCAGTCATGATCGTGAAAAACTGTTTTTT. Translated, this is CASSHDREKLFF.